Included here is one T cell receptor beta chain sequence, with context. No antigen is known for it. Researchers ran the PCR with 60 Vbeta and 13 Jbeta primers. Generated by immunoSEQ multiplex PCR, the TCRdb table keeps only in-frame clones and is missing some. The sample holds more than 80,000 clones, over 60% seen once. The CDR3 covers 13 residues. V dropped 4 bases and J dropped 4 bases, with 13 bases sitting between them. CDR1 is SQVTM and CDR2 is ANQGSEA in the germline V gene. This specimen comes from a study of cytomegalovirus exposure and HLA in healthy donors. Study information: Earlier sequencing of approximately 180 million T cells yielded approximately 100 million unique TCR beta sequences. The study, taken as a whole, reports: What TCR beta sequences reportedly achieved was accurate prediction of HLA-A and HLA-B alleles in most subjects. The likely origin of a cluster of highly shared sequence variants was a sequencing artifact.

Sequencing was done on a sample of PBMCs. This chain connects TRBV29-1 to TRBJ1-1, with D maybe TRBD1 (5 bases). This sequence was found in a man aged 60-69 years in good health and CMV-seronegative. The CDR3 DNA reads TGCAGCGTTGGACAGAGTTGGACCACTGAAGCTTTCTTT. Its protein is CSVGQSWTTEAFF.